This TCR beta chain was identified during a study of blood T cells in healthy people across ages (dated by TCRdb to 2014 to 2015). Concerning the study at large: In model experiments, roughly one uniquely barcoded TCR beta cDNA molecule per two T cells was captured by template switching. The study measured age-related changes in TCR beta repertoire diversity using deep sequencing normalized with unique cDNA molecular identifiers. The donors were split into four age groups: young (average 16 years), middle-aged (around 37), aged (over 55) and long-lived (approximately 80). To avoid experimental bias, donors of different ages were randomly spread across the sequencing lanes. The study analyzed two additional independent replicas of 1 million unique cDNA reads from the same blood draw for two donors, one aged 18 to 29 and one aged 80 or older. Overall results and qualifications from the work: Compared with the aged group, the long-lived group had more naive CD4+ T cells, fewer expanded clones and increased TCR diversity, a pattern suggesting age selection. Estimates of total diversity from one million sequenced T cells were regarded as lower bounds and underestimates. There was a strong correlation between observed TCR beta diversity and the percentage of naive T cells measured by flow cytometry. Since profiling was done on bulk unsorted PBMCs, naive and antigen-experienced compartments could not be conclusively compared. Observed TCR beta diversity per million T cells fell roughly linearly with age, and a significant reduction was already apparent by age approximately 41. Because the CMV infection status of the donors was unknown, age-related changes in expanded clonotypes may potentially have been confounded.

The donors were roughly 39 Caucasian individuals from Russia, aged roughly 6 to 90 years, who were systemically healthy. Each donor gave approximately 9.3 milliliters of peripheral blood, collected into EDTA-treated Vacutainer tubes. PBMCs were isolated by Ficoll-Paque density-gradient centrifugation, with at least 7 million obtained per sample. Trizol reagent was used to extract total RNA from the PBMCs, yielding at least 6 micrograms per sample. The percentages of naive CD45RAhigh/CD27high T cells were determined by flow cytometry on a PBMC aliquot from every donor. The library relied on 5' RACE. Sequencing instrument: Illumina HiSeq 2500. The second PCR ran for roughly 7 to 11 cycles and used a J-beta primer mix along with a sample-barcoded 5' primer. A unique molecular identifier was introduced onto each TCR beta cDNA molecule by a template-switch 5' adaptor carrying 12 random nucleotides. Each sample yielded at least 3 million CDR3-containing paired-end reads. All of the RNA was converted into first-strand cDNA using the Mint cDNA synthesis kit, with a TRBC-specific oligonucleotide serving as the primer. Following uracil-DNA glycosylase treatment, all cDNA underwent a first 18-cycle PCR with the universal primers M1SS and BC2_uni_R. In the paper's pipeline: Each sample was normalized by randomly selecting 1 million high-quality reads, each carrying a distinct molecular identifier. Instead of being binned into consensus sequences, reads that shared molecular identifiers were thrown out. CDR3 identification, clonotype clustering and error correction used MiTCR with a Q25 quality threshold and the strictest error-elimination algorithm. Lower-bound total TCR beta diversity was estimated with a nonparametric unseen species model using Euler transformation. TCRdb cleaned the public reads at Q25 with fastp, built clones with MiXCR and kept in-frame beta chains. Every distinct CDR3 protein forms one entry, paired with its most common genes and DNA. In this record, the V and J calls reflect TCRdb's handling and not the investigators' own analysis. Within this sample are 850,000 to 950,000 distinct CDR3 sequences, with more than 25% of them counted one time only. The biggest ten clones account for about 18% of the sample.

The CDR3 contains 17 residues, cysteine and phenylalanine counted. Only CDR3 DNA is held: 51 bases, read in frame from base 1. For this clonotype: The target of this receptor is not known. One junction end does not reproduce the germline sequence, and a read error may be involved.

This clonotype was obtained from a woman of 80 years or more in good health. The receptor chain draws on TRBV12-3 or TRBV12-4 and TRBJ2-3; TRBD2 agrees with 8 junctional bases. Material: blood. At the DNA level, the sequence is TGTGCCAGCAGTTTGGGACCAGCGGGGGCTAGAGCAGATGCGCAGTATTTT. Its product reads: CASSLGPAGARADAQYF.